The clone carrying this TCR beta chain showed up just once. The target antigen is unknown. These data originate in a study of OX40 agonist ivuxolimab in advanced cancers. Study-wide results and caveats: Mean expanded clone counts were higher in CD8+ than CD4+ T cells.

The CDR3 length is 12 residues. Trimming left V 2 bases short and J 8 bases short, with 9 bases between. Germline V CDR1 and CDR2: SNHLY, FYNNEI. Assay used: immunoSEQ multiplex PCR; TCRdb lists only in-frame clones, some missing. The sample yields 20,000 to 30,000 clones, approximately 90% seen once. This chain uses TRBV2 with TRBJ1-1; D not resolved. Sequences were derived from CD4+ or CD8+ T cells sorted from blood, sampled in a trial of the OX40 agonist ivuxolimab. The TCR sequence derives from an adult with an advanced solid tumor such as melanoma, head and neck, liver or kidney cancer. The CDR3 sequence is CASSEHGREAFF. DNA for the CDR3: TGTGCCAGCAGTGAACACGGCAGGGAAGCTTTCTTT.